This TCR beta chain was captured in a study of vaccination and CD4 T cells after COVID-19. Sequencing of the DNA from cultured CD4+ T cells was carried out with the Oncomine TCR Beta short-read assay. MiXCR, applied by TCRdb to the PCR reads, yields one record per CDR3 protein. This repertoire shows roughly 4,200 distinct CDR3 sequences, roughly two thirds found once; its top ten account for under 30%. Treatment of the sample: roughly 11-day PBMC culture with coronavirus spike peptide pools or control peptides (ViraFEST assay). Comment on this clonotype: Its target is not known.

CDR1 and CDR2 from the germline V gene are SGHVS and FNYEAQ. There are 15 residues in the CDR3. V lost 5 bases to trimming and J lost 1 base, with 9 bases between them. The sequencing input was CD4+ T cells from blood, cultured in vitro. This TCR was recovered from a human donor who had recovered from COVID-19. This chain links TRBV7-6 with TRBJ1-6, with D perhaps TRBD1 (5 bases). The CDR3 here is CASSLGASYNSPLHF. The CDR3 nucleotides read TGTGCCAGCAGCCTCGGGGCATCCTATAATTCACCCCTCCACTTT.